These 5 T cell receptor beta chains came from one sample sequenced in a study of blood T cell repertoires in COVID-19. TCRdb keeps only in-frame clones here, not all; method: immunoSEQ multiplex PCR. The sample has roughly 250,000 clones, approximately 80% seen once. The sequenced sample was peripheral blood. Receptors were obtained from a woman in her thirties or forties with active or convalescent COVID-19.

The V and J genes are TRBV5-6 and TRBJ1-2; D is possibly TRBD1 (6 bases). V was trimmed by 4 bases and J by 7 bases, leaving 23 bases between them. The CDR3 has 16 amino acids. CDR1 and CDR2 (germline): SGHDT, YYEEEE. The CDR3 sequence is CASSHGQGPAYGGYTF. The CDR3 DNA reads as TGTGCCAGCAGCCATGGGCAGGGGCCAGCTTACGGTGGCTACACCTTC.

The chain is built from TRBV9 and TRBJ2-3; tentative D call: TRBD1 (7 bases). CDR3 length: 16 residues. Trimming stripped 0 bases from V and 2 bases from J, with 13 bases between. Germline V CDR1 and CDR2: SGDLS, YYNGEE. CDR3 residues: CASSVEGGQYTDTQYF. The DNA of the CDR3 is TGTGCCAGCAGCGTAGAGGGGGGACAGTACACAGATACGCAGTATTTT.

This clone occurred a few times. This chain links TRBV18 with TRBJ2-7; 9 bases fit TRBD1. V shed 3 bases, J shed 6 bases, and the junction held 0 bases outside the gene matches. CDR1 and CDR2 (germline): KGHSH, LQKENI. The CDR3 spans 12 residues. The DNA for the CDR3 is TGTGCCAGCTCACCGGGACAGGGCGAGCAGTACGTC. Translated: CASSPGQGEQYV.

This clone was picked up a small number of times. The chain has TRBV4-2 and TRBJ2-1; 7 bases line up with TRBD2. This CDR3 region has 17 residues. Germline loops: CDR1 LGHNA, CDR2 YNFKEQ. V trimming: 0 bases; J trimming: 0 bases; junction bases outside the gene matches: 5. CDR3 loop: CASSQDYGGGSYNEQFF. CDR3 coding DNA: TGTGCCAGCAGCCAAGATTATGGCGGGGGCTCCTACAATGAGCAGTTCTTC.

This sequence joins TRBV5-1 and TRBJ2-1, with 8 bases lining up with TRBD1. The germline gives CDR1 SGHRS, CDR2 YFSETQ. CDR3 length: 16 residues. Germline trimming cut 1 base from V and 1 base from J; bases unmatched to any gene: 4. The CDR3, as DNA: TGCGCCAGCAGCTTGCGGACAGGGCGGTCCTACAATGAGCAGTTCTTC. This encodes CASSLRTGRSYNEQFF.